The 26 T cell receptor beta chains below all came from one sample that was sequenced in a study of vaccination and CD4 T cells after COVID-19. Treatment specified: approximately 9-day PBMC culture with coronavirus spike peptide pools or control peptides (ViraFEST assay). Their recognized antigens are unknown. With the Oncomine TCR Beta short-read assay, DNA from cultured CD4+ T cells was sequenced. TCRdb independently ran MiXCR on the PCR reads; one entry per CDR3 protein. The data contain more than 10,000 distinct CDR3 sequences, 43% of them singletons. Sequencing input: CD4+ T cells from blood, cultured in vitro. Receptor source: a human donor who had recovered from COVID-19.

There are a few counts of this clonotype. The V and J genes are TRBV6-2 or TRBV6-3 and TRBJ1-1; no clear D gene. This CDR3 spans 15 amino acids. Germline-derived CDR1 and CDR2 are MNHEY and SVGEGT. V shed 2 bases and J shed 5 bases, with 15 bases lying between them. The CDR3 protein is CASSYGLTLGTEAFF. The DNA for the CDR3 is TGTGCCAGCAGTTACGGACTCACTTTAGGGACTGAAGCTTTCTTT.

This sequence joins TRBV18 and TRBJ1-3; D is possibly TRBD1 (5 bases). The germline V and J ends were trimmed by 5 bases and 4 bases, with 18 bases remaining between them. The CDR3 is made up of 16 amino acids. CDR1 and CDR2 (germline): KGHSH, LQKENI. CDR3 residues: CASSALRVEAGNTIYF. The CDR3, as DNA: TGTGCCAGCTCAGCCCTCAGGGTTGAAGCAGGAAACACCATATATTTT.

A single count supports this clonotype. The chain has TRBV29-1 and TRBJ1-1, with a possible D match to TRBD1 (6 bases). Trimming stripped 3 bases from V and 6 bases from J, with 11 bases between. The CDR3 runs 12 residues. Germline assignment: CDR1 SQVTM and CDR2 ANQGSEA. The CDR3 nucleotides read TGCAGCGTTGAGGGAGGACAGCCTGAAGCTTTCTTT. This sequence encodes CSVEGGQPEAFF.

V usage is TRBV4-1 and J usage is TRBJ1-3; TRBD1 matches at 9 bases. The CDR3 runs 14 residues. The junction had 3 bases not matched to a gene; V was cut back by 2 bases and J by 7 bases. The germline gives CDR1 MGHRA, CDR2 YSYEKL. The CDR3 bases are TGCGCCAGCAGCCAATTTGGGACAGGGAACACCATATATTTT. Residues: CASSQFGTGNTIYF.

The V call is TRBV2, the J call TRBJ1-5, with D possibly TRBD1 on 5 matching bases. The CDR3 spans 16 residues. Germline CDR1 reads SNHLY; CDR2 reads FYNNEI. V was pared by 6 bases and J by 2 bases, with 17 bases between. CDR3 protein: CASSPQGLVGNQPQHF. CDR3 coding DNA: TGTGCCAGCAGCCCCCAGGGTCTTGTGGGCAATCAGCCCCAGCATTTT.

The CDR3 protein is CASSPRPLEQFF. The CDR3 DNA reads TGTGCCAGCAGTCCACGGCCTCTGGAGCAGTTCTTC. The chain joins TRBV6-2 or TRBV6-3 to TRBJ2-1; no firm D call. The CDR3 consists of 12 residues. Germline V lookup: CDR1 MNHEY, CDR2 SVGEGT. The germline V and J ends were trimmed by 5 bases and 10 bases, with 12 bases remaining between them.

The chain has TRBV2 and TRBJ2-1, with no clear D. CDR1 is SNHLY, CDR2 FYNNEI, per germline. The CDR3 has 16 amino acids. Between the trimmed V and J ends, which lost 4 bases and 7 bases, there was a span of 20 bases. The CDR3 protein is CASSAAWAVAGNEQFF. As DNA, the CDR3 is TGTGCCAGCAGTGCTGCGTGGGCAGTTGCCGGGAATGAGCAGTTCTTC.

This chain links TRBV7-9 with TRBJ1-1; D is unclear. The CDR3 has 12 residues. CDR1 and CDR2 (germline): SEHNR, FQNEAQ (reference sequence). The V and J ends lost 1 base and 7 bases respectively, with 7 bases between them. The CDR3 coding sequence is TGTGCCAGCAGCTTAGACGGGGTTGAAGCTTTCTTT. Its protein product is CASSLDGVEAFF.

This clonotype has a handful of counts. V is TRBV11-3 and J is TRBJ2-5; D unclear. The CDR3 extends over 13 amino acids. The germline CDR1 and CDR2 sequences are SGHNT and YENEEA. Between the trimmed V and J ends, which lost 1 base and 5 bases, there was a span of 8 bases. The CDR3 DNA follows: TGTGCCAGCAGCTTAGGGGTCCTGGAGACCCAGTACTTC. It translates to CASSLGVLETQYF. Variable domain in full (rest from reference TRBV11-3 and TRBJ2-5): EAGVVQSPRYKIIEKKQPVAFWCNPISGHNTLYWYLQNLGQGPELLIRYENEEAVDDSQLPKDRFSAERLKGVDSTLKIQPAELGDSAVYLCASSLGVLETQYFGPGTRLLVL.

This clonotype occurred a few times. The chain links TRBV6-1 to TRBJ1-1; TRBD1 is a possible D gene (6 bases). V gave up 4 bases and J gave up 1 base, with 10 bases separating them. The CDR3 runs 14 residues. Germline V lookup: CDR1 MNHNS, CDR2 SASEGT. CDR3: CASSVTGQNTEAFF. CDR3 DNA sequence: TGTGCCAGCAGTGTGACAGGTCAGAACACTGAAGCTTTCTTT.

In this sample, this clonotype turned up a few times. This chain joins TRBV2 and TRBJ1-3; D call uncertain. The CDR3 contains 13 residues. Between the trimmed V and J ends, which lost 6 bases and 2 bases, there was a span of 8 bases. Germline V gene lookup returns CDR1 SNHLY and CDR2 FYNNEI. The CDR3 DNA is TGTGCCAGCAGGGGCCTCGCTGGAAACACCATATATTTT. Its protein is CASRGLAGNTIYF.

The DNA of the CDR3 is TGTGCCAGCAGTCCGGGACTAGCGGGGGATGGTGAGCAGTTCTTC. Protein product: CASSPGLAGDGEQFF. This chain links TRBV2 with TRBJ2-1; 14 nucleotides match TRBD2. CDR1 and CDR2 from the germline V gene are SNHLY and FYNNEI. After removal of 5 bases from V and 9 bases from J, the junction contained 6 bases not matched to a gene. This CDR3 comprises 15 residues.

This clonotype was seen only a few times. This chain links TRBV4-1 with TRBJ2-5, with D possibly being TRBD2 (6 bases). This CDR3 is built from 16 residues. With 0 bases removed from V and 1 base from J, the gap between germline ends came to 12 bases. The germline V gene has CDR1 MGHRA and CDR2 YSYEKL. The CDR3: CASSQDAGGVQETQYF. The DNA for the CDR3 is TGCGCCAGCAGCCAAGATGCCGGGGGAGTCCAAGAGACCCAGTACTTC.

J is TRBJ1-1 and V is TRBV10-3, with D possibly TRBD1 on 5 matching bases. Germline V CDR1 and CDR2: ENHRY, SYGVKD. The CDR3 consists of 12 residues. V lost 7 bases and J lost 3, with 9 bases in between. CDR3 in DNA: TGTGCCATCAAACGGGGGGACACTGAAGCTTTCTTT. Translated, it gives CAIKRGDTEAFF.

V usage is TRBV19 and J usage is TRBJ2-7, with TRBD1 identical over 10 bases. There are 16 residues in the CDR3. Germline V gives CDR1 LNHDA, CDR2 SQIVND (reference sequence). Trimming cost V 1 base and J 3 bases; bases outside gene matches: 6. The CDR3 bases are TGTGCCAGTAGTATAGTTTCGCGGACAGGGGGCTACGAGCAGTACTTC. Amino acid sequence: CASSIVSRTGGYEQYF.

This clonotype has only a few counts. CDR3 sequence reads: CASSSRGLEAFF. For the CDR3, the DNA is TGTGCCAGCAGTTCCCGGGGCCTAGAAGCTTTCTTT. The V call is TRBV12-3 or TRBV12-4, the J call TRBJ1-1; a possible D gene is TRBD1 (5 bases). The CDR3 has 12 amino acids. V was clipped by 4 bases and J by 8 bases, with 11 bases between them.

The CDR3 nucleotides are TGTGCCAGCAGTTACCAGTGGACAGGGGGCTACACTGAAGCTTTCTTT. This encodes CASSYQWTGGYTEAFF. The chain combines TRBV6-5 with TRBJ1-1; 11 bases line up with TRBD1. This CDR3 region has 16 residues. V lost 2 bases to trimming and J lost 3 bases; unmatched junction nucleotides: 5. The germline gives CDR1 MNHEY, CDR2 SVGAGI.

This clonotype is classed as medium-sized. Germline and junction disagree at one end, which may indicate a read error. This chain connects TRBV20-1 to TRBJ1-2; D is unclear. CDR1 is DFQATT and CDR2 is SNEGSKA in the germline V gene (reference sequence). CDR3 length equals 14 residues. This chain's CDR3 is CSARDPGTNYGYTF. The CDR3 region has the DNA TGCAGTGCTCGAGACCCCGGGACTAACTATGGCTACACCTTC.

The J gene is TRBJ2-1, the V gene TRBV6-2 or TRBV6-3; the match to TRBD1 covers 7 bases. Germline V lookup: CDR1 MNHEY, CDR2 SVGEGT. The CDR3 sequence is 15 residues long. V lost 6 bases, J lost 3 bases, and 8 bases stayed unmatched. The CDR3 is CASSNRDSLYNEQFF. The CDR3 bases are TGTGCCAGCAGCAACCGGGACAGCCTCTACAATGAGCAGTTCTTC.

This clonotype was seen more than once but under ten times. The V and J genes are TRBV12-3 or TRBV12-4 and TRBJ1-2; D possibly corresponds to TRBD1 (5 bases). V shed 6 bases and J shed 6 bases, with 17 bases lying between them. The CDR3 is made up of 14 amino acids. CDR3 nucleotide sequence: TGTGCCAGCAGAGGAGGTCCGGGGACCGATGGCTACACCTTC. Residues: CASRGGPGTDGYTF.

This clonotype was detected only a few times. The chain has TRBV20-1 and TRBJ1-4; 8 nucleotides align to TRBD1. Germline values: CDR1 DFQATT, CDR2 SNEGSKA (reference sequence). The CDR3 is 14 residues long. The ends lost 1 base at V and 6 bases at J; junction bases unmatched: 4. Here the CDR3 DNA reads TGCAGTGCTAGAGTCCGGACAGGGTATGAAAAACTGTTTTTT. It encodes CSARVRTGYEKLFF.

This sequence joins TRBV5-1 and TRBJ1-2, with no clear D. V was cut by 4 bases and J by 4 bases, with 20 bases left in between. The germline V gene has CDR1 SGHRS and CDR2 YFSETQ. The CDR3 totals 16 residues. The CDR3 sequence: CASSTESHSTPYGYTF. The CDR3 DNA reads as TGCGCCAGCAGCACCGAGTCTCACTCCACCCCCTATGGCTACACCTTC.

The table lists this clonotype with a few counts. The chain links TRBV11-3 to TRBJ2-5; possible D gene TRBD2, 5 bases. This CDR3 comprises 14 residues. Germline assignment: CDR1 SGHNT and CDR2 YENEEA. The germline V and J ends were trimmed by 1 base and 2 bases, with 8 bases remaining between them. CDR3 sequence reads: CASSLATTQETQYF. The CDR3 DNA follows: TGTGCCAGCAGCTTAGCGACTACACAAGAGACCCAGTACTTC.

This clonotype turned up a few times. The gene calls are TRBV2 and TRBJ2-3, with D perhaps TRBD1 (5 bases). V lost 5 bases and J lost 6, with 15 bases in between. CDR3 length: 14 residues. Per germline, CDR1 SNHLY and CDR2 FYNNEI. The CDR3 DNA reads TGTGCCAGCAGTAGGGGAAACACCCGCGATACGCAGTATTTT. Protein: CASSRGNTRDTQYF.

V is TRBV12-3 or TRBV12-4 and J is TRBJ2-1, with 15 bases that match TRBD2. The CDR3 runs 17 residues. Losses at the gene ends were 5 bases for V and 7 bases for J; bases not matched to a gene: 9. Here the CDR3 DNA reads TGTGCCAGCAGTAACCCGGGACTAGCGGGGGGACGAAATGAGCAGTTCTTC. Its protein is CASSNPGLAGGRNEQFF.

The chain is built from TRBV4-1 and TRBJ2-1; the match to TRBD2 covers 10 bases. V was clipped by 2 bases and J by 10 bases; unmatched bases: 11. The germline V gene has CDR1 MGHRA and CDR2 YSYEKL. The CDR3 runs to 16 residues. The CDR3, as DNA: TGCGCCAGCAGCCAAACTAGCGGGGTTTCCTTGGGGGAGCAGTTCTTC. Protein sequence: CASSQTSGVSLGEQFF.